The 26 T cell receptor beta chains below come from one sample, sequenced in a study of spatial heterogeneity in lung cancer. TCRdb re-analysed the 5' RACE reads in MiXCR, keeping a single row per CDR3 protein. The table records some 43,000 distinct CDR3 sequences, more than 9% of them present only once. Described time point: blood at routine non-recurrence follow-up after resection. The sample in question was PBMCs, obtained at follow-up. These receptors all stem from a female donor with early-stage non-small cell lung cancer.

Many counts were recorded for this clonotype. The rearrangement joins TRBV27 to TRBJ2-3, with unresolved D. CDR3 length equals 12 residues. Germline-derived CDR1 and CDR2 are MNHEY and SMNVEV (reference sequence). Trimming removed 4 bases from V and 4 bases from J, with 6 bases in between. The CDR3 here is CASSSMADTQYF. Here the CDR3 DNA reads TGTGCCAGCAGTTCTATGGCAGATACGCAGTATTTT.

This clonotype was seen ten or more times. The chain is built from TRBV28 and TRBJ2-7; 8 nucleotides line up with TRBD1. Looked up from germline, CDR1 is MDHEN and CDR2 is SYDVKM. The CDR3 is 17 residues long. Germline trimming cut 5 bases from V and 2 bases from J; bases unmatched to any gene: 14. In DNA, the CDR3 is TGTGCCAGCAGTCGGGAGACAGGGGTGATAGATACCTACGAGCAGTACTTC. Protein sequence: CASSRETGVIDTYEQYF.

Ten or more counts support this clonotype. The chain employs TRBV2 and TRBJ2-6; D gene ambiguous. The CDR3 loop spans 16 amino acids. Trimming pared 2 bases from V and 4 bases from J, leaving 12 bases between. Germline V lookup: CDR1 SNHLY, CDR2 FYNNEI. Written as DNA, the CDR3 is TGTGCCAGCAGTGAAAGCTTTCGGGCCGGGGCCAACGTCCTGACTTTC. Translated: CASSESFRAGANVLTF.

This clonotype was seen more than once but under ten times. The rearrangement uses TRBV4-1 and TRBJ2-1, with D unclear. Germline V lookup: CDR1 MGHRA, CDR2 YSYEKL. V shed 6 bases and J shed 4 bases, with 13 bases lying between them. This CDR3 contains 14 residues. CDR3 residues: CASSLSSYYNEQFF. CDR3 coding DNA: TGCGCCAGCAGTCTATCCTCTTATTACAATGAGCAGTTCTTC.

V and J are TRBV10-3 and TRBJ1-1, with TRBD1 as a possible D gene (6 bases). Looked up from germline, CDR1 is ENHRY and CDR2 is SYGVKD. This CDR3 contains 15 residues. V was pared by 7 bases and J by 4 bases, with 19 bases between. The CDR3 here is CAITGAVSFPTEAFF. The CDR3 DNA is TGTGCCATCACGGGGGCAGTCAGCTTCCCCACTGAAGCTTTCTTT.

This clonotype was counted at least ten times. The CDR3 sequence is CASSLIDTPGEQYF. DNA of the CDR3: TGCGCCAGCAGCTTGATCGACACCCCTGGCGAGCAGTACTTC. The V gene is TRBV5-1, the J gene TRBJ2-7; D is unclear. V dropped 1 base and J dropped 6 bases, with 14 bases sitting between them. The CDR3 extends over 14 amino acids. In germline, CDR1 is SGHRS, CDR2 YFSETQ.

This clonotype was seen at least ten times. DNA for the CDR3: TGCAGCTCAAAGAAACCCCAGGGGCCCCAAGAGACCCAGTACTTC. Its protein is CSSKKPQGPQETQYF. The rearrangement links TRBV29-1 to TRBJ2-5; D may be TRBD1 (6 bases). Germline CDR1 is SQVTM and CDR2 is ANQGSEA. This CDR3 has 15 amino acids. The V and J ends lost 8 bases and 1 base respectively, with 20 bases between them.

The sample holds a few counts of this clonotype. This chain connects TRBV29-1 to TRBJ1-2; 12 bases agree with TRBD1. The germline V gene encodes CDR1 SQVTM and CDR2 ANQGSEA. Trimming took 7 bases from V and 2 from J; bases not matched to a gene: 5. This CDR3 is 14 amino acids long. This CDR3 is CSAWDRGQNYGYTF. CDR3 coding DNA: TGCAGCGCGTGGGACAGGGGGCAAAACTATGGCTACACCTTC.

The chain uses TRBV29-1 and TRBJ2-3, with TRBD2 matching over 10 bases. The CDR3 is 13 residues long. The V gene's germline CDR1 is SQVTM and CDR2 ANQGSEA. With 6 bases clipped from V and 6 bases from J, the junction kept 6 bases outside the gene matches. The CDR3, as DNA: TGCAGCGTGAAGCGGGGGGGCCTCGATACGCAGTATTTT. This sequence encodes CSVKRGGLDTQYF.

The chain employs TRBV4-3 and TRBJ2-2; D uncertain. Germline CDR1 is LGHNA and CDR2 is YSLEER. V was cut by 5 bases and J by 4 bases, with 11 bases left in between. There are 14 residues in the CDR3. CDR3 sequence: CASSSGAITGELFF. CDR3 sequence (DNA): TGCGCCAGCAGCTCTGGCGCGATCACCGGGGAGCTGTTTTTT.

Points on this clonotype: One junction end does not reproduce the germline sequence, and a read error may be involved. The chain carries TRBV10-3 and TRBJ2-3; D is perhaps TRBD1 (5 bases). The CDR3 spans 14 residues. Germline V gives CDR1 ENHRY, CDR2 SYGVKD. In DNA, the CDR3 is TGTGCCATCAGTGAAGGGGAAAGCACACATACGCAGTATTTT. Protein: CAISEGESTHTQYF.

This clonotype was detected a few times. The chain uses TRBV11-1 and TRBJ1-6, with a tentative D call TRBD1 (5 bases). Trimming shortened V by 5 bases and J by 7 bases, and 12 bases separated the two germline ends. CDR1 SGHAT and CDR2 FQDESV come from the germline V gene (reference sequence). The CDR3 runs to 14 residues. In DNA, the CDR3 is TGTGCCAGCAGCAAGCGGGACGCAAATTCACCCCTCCACTTT. It encodes CASSKRDANSPLHF. The full variable domain, in which reference TRBV11-1 and TRBJ1-6 provide the parts outside the CDR3, is EAEVAQSPRYKITEKSQAVAFWCDPISGHATLYWYRQILGQGPELLVQFQDESVVDDSQLPKDRFSAERLKGVDSTLKIQPAELGDSAMYLCASSKRDANSPLHFGNGTRLTVT.

This clonotype was counted many times. CDR3 in DNA: TGTGCCAGTACCAATTTCGAGGGGATGGACGGCTACACCTTC. Residues: CASTNFEGMDGYTF. The chain carries TRBV19 and TRBJ1-2; D possibly corresponds to TRBD1 (5 bases). Trimming removed 7 bases at V and 8 bases at J, with 20 bases between. CDR1 LNHDA and CDR2 SQIVND come from the germline V gene (reference sequence). CDR3 length: 14 amino acids.

This clonotype came up many times. The V and J genes are TRBV24-1 and TRBJ2-1, with 8 bases that match TRBD2. The trim removed 3 bases at V and 5 bases at J, leaving 5 bases unmatched. The CDR3 spans 15 residues. CDR1 and CDR2 from the germline V gene are KGHDR and SFDVKD. Here the CDR3 reads CATSDPTGGNNEQFF. CDR3 bases: TGTGCCACCAGTGATCCCACGGGAGGGAACAATGAGCAGTTCTTC.

V is TRBV19 and J is TRBJ2-7; D not certain. Germline-derived CDR1 and CDR2 are LNHDA and SQIVND (reference sequence). V was clipped by 3 bases and J by 6 bases, with 6 bases between them. The CDR3 covers 11 residues. CDR3 loop: CASSIGFEQYF. In DNA form, the CDR3 reads TGTGCCAGTAGTATCGGTTTCGAGCAGTACTTC. Full variable domain (rest looked up from reference TRBV19 and TRBJ2-7): DGGITQSPKYLFRKEGQNVTLSCEQNLNHDAMYWYRQDPGQGLRLIYYSQIVNDFQKGDIAEGYSVSREKKESFPLTVTSAQKNPTAFYLCASSIGFEQYFGPGTRLTVT.

This clonotype was counted only a few times. This rearrangement joins TRBV5-1 to TRBJ2-2; perhaps TRBD1 as D (5 bases). Germline CDR1 and CDR2: SGHRS and YFSETQ. The CDR3 is 14 residues long. V gave up 1 base and J gave up 5 bases, with 9 bases separating them. Here the CDR3 DNA reads TGCGCCAGCAGCTTGCAACAGGCGACCGGGGAGCTGTTTTTT. This codes for CASSLQQATGELFF.

This clonotype was counted ten times or more. This chain joins TRBV27 and TRBJ2-2, with TRBD2 matching 12 bases. The V and J ends lost 5 bases and 5 bases, in that order; junction bases with no gene match: 6. The CDR3 is made up of 16 amino acids. Germline assignment: CDR1 MNHEY and CDR2 SMNVEV (reference sequence). CDR3: CASSRRTSGATGELFF. The DNA of the CDR3 is TGTGCCAGCAGTCGCCGGACTAGCGGGGCTACCGGGGAGCTGTTTTTT.

This clonotype was observed a handful of times. The chain employs TRBV12-3 or TRBV12-4 and TRBJ2-3; 9 positions match TRBD2. CDR3 length: 17 residues. J gave up 5 bases and V 6 bases, and 15 bases lay outside the gene matches. This CDR3 reads CASSRAAGGPAGDTQYF. CDR3 nucleotides: TGTGCCAGCAGCCGGGCGGCGGGGGGGCCCGCGGGAGATACGCAGTATTTT.

This clonotype was seen a handful of times. V and J are TRBV15 and TRBJ2-3; 8 bases map to TRBD2. Trimming took 3 bases from V and 5 from J; bases not matched to a gene: 4. Per germline, CDR1 LNHNV and CDR2 YYDKDF (reference sequence). The CDR3 loop spans 14 amino acids. The CDR3 DNA is TGTGCCACCAGCAGCGGGGGGGCTGAAGATACGCAGTATTTT. This sequence encodes CATSSGGAEDTQYF. Filled out from reference TRBV15 and TRBJ2-3, the complete variable domain reads DAMVIQNPRYQVTQFGKPVTLSCSQTLNHNVMYWYQQKSSQAPKLLFHYYDKDFNNEADTPDNFQSRRPNTSFCFLDIRSPGLGDTAMYLCATSSGGAEDTQYFGPGTRLTVL.

Many counts were recorded for this clonotype. The rearrangement uses TRBV5-6 and TRBJ2-6, with D possibly matching TRBD1 (5 bases). CDR3 length: 15 residues. V lost 2 bases, J lost 2 bases, and 8 bases lay in between. The germline V gene has CDR1 SGHDT and CDR2 YYEEEE. CDR3 coding DNA: TGTGCCAGCAGCTTCGACAGCCCTGGGGCCAACGTCCTGACTTTC. It codes for CASSFDSPGANVLTF.

This clonotype was seen more than once but under ten times. This sequence joins TRBV30 and TRBJ2-5, with D maybe TRBD2 (6 bases). Trimming pared 3 bases from V and 5 bases from J, leaving 16 bases between. Germline CDR1 is GTSNPN and CDR2 is SVGIG (reference sequence). CDR3 length: 14 amino acids. For the CDR3, the DNA is TGTGCCTGGAGCCTGCGAGGGGCGGGGGAGACCCAGTACTTC. Its translation: CAWSLRGAGETQYF.

This clonotype was detected many times. The chain is built from TRBV13 and TRBJ1-2; TRBD1 aligns across 7 bases. CDR1 is PRHDT and CDR2 is FYEKMQ in the germline V gene (reference sequence). This CDR3 comprises 13 residues. The V and J ends lost 6 bases and 2 bases, in that order; junction bases with no gene match: 3. The CDR3, as DNA: TGTGCCAGCAGGCCGACAGGGAACTATGGCTACACCTTC. Translation: CASRPTGNYGYTF.

The chain is built from TRBV7-9 and TRBJ1-2; 7 positions match TRBD1. CDR1 SEHNR and CDR2 FQNEAQ come from the germline V gene (reference sequence). This CDR3 has 13 amino acids. V was pared by 5 bases and J by 8 bases, with 8 bases of the junction left unmatched. The CDR3 DNA is TGTGCCAGCAGCCTAACGACAGGGTTCGGCTACACCTTC. Amino acid sequence: CASSLTTGFGYTF.

This clonotype was observed at least ten times. This CDR3 reads CASSTTGNGYTF. CDR3 coding DNA: TGTGCCAGCAGTACCACAGGGAATGGCTACACCTTC. This sequence joins TRBV5-5 and TRBJ1-2, with D maybe TRBD1 (6 bases). Deletions cut 5 bases from V and 6 bases from J, with 11 bases between. CDR3 length: 12 amino acids. CDR1 and CDR2 from the germline V gene are SGHKS and YYEKEE (reference sequence). The entire variable domain, with the rest obtained from reference TRBV5-5 and TRBJ1-2, is as follows: DAGVTQSPTHLIKTRGQQVTLRCSPISGHKSVSWYQQVLGQGPQFIFQYYEKEERGRGNFPDRFSARQFPNYSSELNVNALLLGDSALYLCASSTTGNGYTFGSGTRLTVV.

Written as DNA, the CDR3 is TGTGCCAGCAGCCCCCAGGGGGCGACAGATACGCAGTATTTT. Translation gives CASSPQGATDTQYF. The chain is built from TRBV7-3 and TRBJ2-3; 8 bases agree with TRBD1. The CDR3 runs 14 residues. J lost 3 bases, V lost 5 bases, and 4 bases had no gene match. Germline CDR1 is SGHTA and CDR2 is FQGTGA. The whole variable domain, remainder taken from reference TRBV7-3 and TRBJ2-3, is GAGVSQTPSNKVTEKGKYVELRCDPISGHTALYWYRQSLGQGPEFLIYFQGTGAADDSGLPNDRFFAVRPEGSVSTLKIQRTERGDSAVYLCASSPQGATDTQYFGPGTRLTVL.

This clonotype has at least ten counts. This rearrangement joins TRBV29-1 to TRBJ1-6; 9 nucleotides line up with TRBD1. Germline loops: CDR1 SQVTM, CDR2 ANQGSEA. The ends lost 5 bases at V and 13 bases at J; junction bases unmatched: 9. The CDR3 sequence is 13 residues long. The CDR3 sequence is CSVLGQGSIPLHF. In nucleotides, the CDR3 is TGCAGCGTTCTCGGACAGGGGAGTATTCCCCTCCACTTT.